This T cell receptor (beta chain) is from a study of blood T cell repertoires in COVID-19. Study background: Collection of acute and convalescent COVID-19 samples took place in the United States, Italy and Spain.

Authors' data handling: Nucleated cell counts were estimated from reference gene primer amplification. Profiled with immunoSEQ multiplex PCR; TCRdb holds only in-frame clones, not every one. That table gives V, J and clone size, and the DNA gave D and trimming. The sample yields 150,000 to 200,000 clones, roughly 88% seen once. CDR1 and CDR2 (germline): LNHDA, SQIVND (reference sequence). This CDR3 is built from 15 residues. V was pared by 1 base and J by 4 bases, with 13 bases between. The sequence was obtained from a man aged 80 or over with COVID-19, enrolled during active disease. The rearrangement joins TRBV19 to TRBJ1-1; maybe TRBD1 (5 bases). Sequenced: peripheral blood. The CDR3 here is CASSIGGRRGTEAFF. CDR3 nucleotide sequence: TGTGCCAGTAGTATAGGGGGCCGGCGGGGCACTGAAGCTTTCTTT.